This T cell receptor beta chain was sequenced for a study of CD8 T cells in Susac syndrome. Roughly 0.45 to 1 ug RNA was reverse transcribed with random hexamers. The method of amplification for TCR beta CDR3 was immunoSEQ multiplex PCR, covering 54 Vbeta and 13 Jbeta. MiXCR, applied by TCRdb to the immunoSEQ multiplex PCR reads, yields one record per CDR3 protein. The sample shows 190,000 or so distinct CDR3 sequences, roughly 96% of them seen only once. CD8+ and CD4+ T cells from blood underwent TCR beta sequencing, which was carried out in a high-throughput format. The patients serving as multiple sclerosis controls were treatment-naive. They had stable or active relapsing-remitting disease and fulfilled revised McDonald criteria. The germline gives CDR1 MNHEY, CDR2 SMNVEV (reference sequence). With 6 bases clipped from V and 1 base from J, the junction kept 6 bases outside the gene matches. This CDR3 is 15 amino acids long.

This TCR was recovered from a human donor with multiple sclerosis. The specimen sequenced was CD4+ T cells from PBMCs. The chain recombines TRBV27 with TRBJ2-7; 10 bases align to TRBD1. CDR3 coding DNA: TGTGCCAGCAGAGGGACAGGGGAACGGTCCTACGAGCAGTACTTC. Translation gives CASRGTGERSYEQYF.